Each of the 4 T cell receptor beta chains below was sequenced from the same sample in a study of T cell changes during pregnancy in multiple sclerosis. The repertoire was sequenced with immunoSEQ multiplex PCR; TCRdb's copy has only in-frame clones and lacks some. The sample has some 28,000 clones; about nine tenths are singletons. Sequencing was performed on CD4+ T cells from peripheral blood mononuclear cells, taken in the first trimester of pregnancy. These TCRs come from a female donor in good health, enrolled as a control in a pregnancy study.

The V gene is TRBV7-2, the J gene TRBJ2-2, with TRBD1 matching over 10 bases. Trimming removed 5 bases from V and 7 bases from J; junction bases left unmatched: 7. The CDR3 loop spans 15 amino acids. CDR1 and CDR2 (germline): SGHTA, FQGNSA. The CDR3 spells CASSLKGQGSGELFF. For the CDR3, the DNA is TGTGCCAGCAGCCTCAAGGGACAGGGGAGCGGGGAGCTGTTTTTT.

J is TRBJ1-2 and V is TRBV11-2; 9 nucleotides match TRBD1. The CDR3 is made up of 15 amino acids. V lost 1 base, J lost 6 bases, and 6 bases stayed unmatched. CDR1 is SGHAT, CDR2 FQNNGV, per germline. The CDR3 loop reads CASSLAVGTGHGYTF. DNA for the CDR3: TGTGCCAGCAGCTTAGCCGTCGGGACAGGGCATGGCTACACCTTC.

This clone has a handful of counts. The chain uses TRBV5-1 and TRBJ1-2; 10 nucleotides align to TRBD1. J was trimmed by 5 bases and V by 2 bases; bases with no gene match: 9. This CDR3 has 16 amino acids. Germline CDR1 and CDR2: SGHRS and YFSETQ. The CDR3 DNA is TGCGCCAGCAGCTTCAGACCGGGACAGGGGATGTATGGCTACACCTTC. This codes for CASSFRPGQGMYGYTF.

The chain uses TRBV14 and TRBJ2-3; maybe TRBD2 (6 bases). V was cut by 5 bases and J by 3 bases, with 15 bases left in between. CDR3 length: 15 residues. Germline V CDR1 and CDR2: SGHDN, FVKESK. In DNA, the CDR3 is TGTGCCAGCAGCGACCGGGACCGGGGGACAGATACGCAGTATTTT. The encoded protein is CASSDRDRGTDTQYF. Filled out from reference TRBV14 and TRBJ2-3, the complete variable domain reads EAGVTQFPSHSVIEKGQTVTLRCDPISGHDNLYWYRRVMGKEIKFLLHFVKESKQDESGMPNNRFLAERTGGTYSTLKVQPAELEDSGVYFCASSDRDRGTDTQYFGPGTRLTVL.